A selection of T cell receptor beta chains follows, all from one sample in a study of CD8 T cells in ankylosing spondylitis. MiXCR, run by TCRdb on the 5' RACE reads, gives a single entry per CDR3 protein. This repertoire shows about 180,000 distinct CDR3 sequences, roughly 10% found once; its top ten account for more than 13%. Sequencing was performed on blood, either unsorted or a sorted T cell fraction (not recorded which). The receptor source for this set is a female donor with ankylosing spondylitis or in good health (not recorded which). The CDR3 runs from the conserved cysteine through the conserved F or W. The D gene is left open where the match is weak.

d_gene: TRBD2; v_gene: TRBV4-2; CDR3aa: CASSFTAGEGTDTQYF
d_gene: NA; v_gene: TRBV6-5; CDR3aa: CASSYLNEKLFF
d_gene: NA; v_gene: TRBV7-9; CDR3aa: CASSFANSYEQYF
d_gene: TRBD2; v_gene: TRBV9; CDR3aa: CASSVSGVYTDTQYF
d_gene: NA; v_gene: TRBV9; CDR3aa: CASSVAEAYNEQFF
d_gene: NA; v_gene: TRBV6-5; CDR3aa: CASSYSSGAEAFF
d_gene: NA; v_gene: TRBV10-2; CDR3aa: CATRRGSSRDEQFF
d_gene: NA; v_gene: TRBV20-1; CDR3aa: CSVRGTDDGYTF
d_gene: NA; v_gene: TRBV27; CDR3aa: CASSPWTWNTEAFF
d_gene: TRBD2; v_gene: TRBV4-3; CDR3aa: CASSPGLAGESGDEQFF
d_gene: NA; v_gene: TRBV30; CDR3aa: CAWKAGHEQYF
d_gene: NA; v_gene: TRBV30; CDR3aa: CACSGWAGELFF
d_gene: NA; v_gene: TRBV25-1; CDR3aa: CASSRGPVFDF
d_gene: TRBD1; v_gene: TRBV27; CDR3aa: CASGRGQNIQYF
d_gene: NA; v_gene: TRBV6-5; CDR3aa: CASSNGLGQPQHF